This T cell receptor (beta chain) was captured in a study of OX40 agonist ivuxolimab in advanced cancers. Study-level background: Ivuxolimab is an agonistic anti-OX40 (CD134) antibody, and patients were treated with it. Every 2 weeks, patients got intravenous ivuxolimab at one of six dose levels (0.01-10 mg/kg). Enrolled patients in dose escalation had cancers that were hepatocellular carcinoma, melanoma, renal cell or head and neck cancer. A male proportion of about 84% was recorded, with mean age around 64 years and range roughly 23 to 85.

Libraries were prepared by immunoSEQ multiplex PCR; TCRdb keeps only in-frame clonotypes and omits some of them. The repertoire holds roughly 45,000 clones, with roughly 84% as singletons. CDR1 and CDR2 (germline): MNHEY, SMNVEV (reference sequence). With 8 bases removed from V and 1 base from J, the gap between germline ends came to 12 bases. This CDR3 has 13 residues. The chain has TRBV27 and TRBJ2-7; D might be TRBD1 or TRBD2, each matching 5 bases. This receptor was obtained from an adult with an advanced solid tumor such as melanoma, head and neck, liver or kidney cancer. The sequenced sample was CD4+ or CD8+ T cells sorted from blood, obtained in a trial of the OX40 agonist ivuxolimab. CDR3 bases: TGTGCCAGCCAGAGGGGCAGTTCCTACGAGCAGTACTTC. It encodes CASQRGSSYEQYF.